This TCR beta chain stems from a study of blood T cell repertoires in COVID-19. Whole-study context: Spain, Italy and the United States supplied samples that represented acute and convalescent COVID-19. Sources were T cells, B-cell-depleted T cells, or PBMCs; the material itself was cDNA or gDNA.

Per the original data handling: Quantification of nucleated cells was approximated via reference gene primer amplification. Clones were sequenced by immunoSEQ multiplex PCR, and TCRdb holds only the in-frame ones, with some missing. V, J and clone size are taken as reported in that table, and D and trimming were inferred from the DNA itself. The repertoire holds about 270,000 clones, more than 85% seen once, with approximately 3% in the top ten. CDR1 and CDR2 from the germline V gene are MNHEY and SVGAGI. The CDR3 runs to 15 residues. With 7 bases removed from V and 2 bases from J, the gap between germline ends came to 16 bases.

The rearrangement joins TRBV6-5 to TRBJ2-3; possible D gene TRBD2, 6 bases. Sequencing used PBMCs or T cells enriched from blood (not recorded which). The sequence was obtained from a man aged 40-50 years who had been exposed to COVID-19. The CDR3 loop is CASTPEGRSTDTQYF. The CDR3 coding sequence is TGTGCCAGCACCCCGGAGGGCCGATCCACAGATACGCAGTATTTT.